This T cell receptor beta chain was found in a study of T cells in Graves' hyperthyroidism and ophthalmopathy. For the study at large: Prior to any treatment, at the point of initial diagnosis, peripheral blood was collected.

TCR beta CDR3 sequences were amplified from RNA transcripts. HTBI primers were employed in a first-round RT-PCR of the TCR CDR3. One entry per CDR3 protein, called by TCRdb with MiXCR from the multiplex PCR reads. The profile shows about 700,000 distinct CDR3 sequences, around 15% of them singletons. More than 9.5 ml fresh peripheral blood yielded the PBMCs. General study points: The model's output predicted ophthalmopathy at a median of about 6.5 months prior to onset. Most clonotypes that expanded in the thyroid above 0.001 also showed up in blood.

There are a few counts of this clonotype. The target antigen is unknown. Germline CDR1 is LNHDA and CDR2 is SQIVND (reference sequence). V dropped 2 bases and J dropped 1 base, with 8 bases sitting between them. This CDR3 region has 14 residues. Material: blood. V is TRBV19 and J is TRBJ1-1; D gene uncertain. The source of this sequence is a woman under 30 with Graves' hyperthyroidism. DNA for the CDR3: TGTGCCAGTAGTATATCGGGTGGGAACACTGAAGCTTTCTTT. It is translated as CASSISGGNTEAFF.